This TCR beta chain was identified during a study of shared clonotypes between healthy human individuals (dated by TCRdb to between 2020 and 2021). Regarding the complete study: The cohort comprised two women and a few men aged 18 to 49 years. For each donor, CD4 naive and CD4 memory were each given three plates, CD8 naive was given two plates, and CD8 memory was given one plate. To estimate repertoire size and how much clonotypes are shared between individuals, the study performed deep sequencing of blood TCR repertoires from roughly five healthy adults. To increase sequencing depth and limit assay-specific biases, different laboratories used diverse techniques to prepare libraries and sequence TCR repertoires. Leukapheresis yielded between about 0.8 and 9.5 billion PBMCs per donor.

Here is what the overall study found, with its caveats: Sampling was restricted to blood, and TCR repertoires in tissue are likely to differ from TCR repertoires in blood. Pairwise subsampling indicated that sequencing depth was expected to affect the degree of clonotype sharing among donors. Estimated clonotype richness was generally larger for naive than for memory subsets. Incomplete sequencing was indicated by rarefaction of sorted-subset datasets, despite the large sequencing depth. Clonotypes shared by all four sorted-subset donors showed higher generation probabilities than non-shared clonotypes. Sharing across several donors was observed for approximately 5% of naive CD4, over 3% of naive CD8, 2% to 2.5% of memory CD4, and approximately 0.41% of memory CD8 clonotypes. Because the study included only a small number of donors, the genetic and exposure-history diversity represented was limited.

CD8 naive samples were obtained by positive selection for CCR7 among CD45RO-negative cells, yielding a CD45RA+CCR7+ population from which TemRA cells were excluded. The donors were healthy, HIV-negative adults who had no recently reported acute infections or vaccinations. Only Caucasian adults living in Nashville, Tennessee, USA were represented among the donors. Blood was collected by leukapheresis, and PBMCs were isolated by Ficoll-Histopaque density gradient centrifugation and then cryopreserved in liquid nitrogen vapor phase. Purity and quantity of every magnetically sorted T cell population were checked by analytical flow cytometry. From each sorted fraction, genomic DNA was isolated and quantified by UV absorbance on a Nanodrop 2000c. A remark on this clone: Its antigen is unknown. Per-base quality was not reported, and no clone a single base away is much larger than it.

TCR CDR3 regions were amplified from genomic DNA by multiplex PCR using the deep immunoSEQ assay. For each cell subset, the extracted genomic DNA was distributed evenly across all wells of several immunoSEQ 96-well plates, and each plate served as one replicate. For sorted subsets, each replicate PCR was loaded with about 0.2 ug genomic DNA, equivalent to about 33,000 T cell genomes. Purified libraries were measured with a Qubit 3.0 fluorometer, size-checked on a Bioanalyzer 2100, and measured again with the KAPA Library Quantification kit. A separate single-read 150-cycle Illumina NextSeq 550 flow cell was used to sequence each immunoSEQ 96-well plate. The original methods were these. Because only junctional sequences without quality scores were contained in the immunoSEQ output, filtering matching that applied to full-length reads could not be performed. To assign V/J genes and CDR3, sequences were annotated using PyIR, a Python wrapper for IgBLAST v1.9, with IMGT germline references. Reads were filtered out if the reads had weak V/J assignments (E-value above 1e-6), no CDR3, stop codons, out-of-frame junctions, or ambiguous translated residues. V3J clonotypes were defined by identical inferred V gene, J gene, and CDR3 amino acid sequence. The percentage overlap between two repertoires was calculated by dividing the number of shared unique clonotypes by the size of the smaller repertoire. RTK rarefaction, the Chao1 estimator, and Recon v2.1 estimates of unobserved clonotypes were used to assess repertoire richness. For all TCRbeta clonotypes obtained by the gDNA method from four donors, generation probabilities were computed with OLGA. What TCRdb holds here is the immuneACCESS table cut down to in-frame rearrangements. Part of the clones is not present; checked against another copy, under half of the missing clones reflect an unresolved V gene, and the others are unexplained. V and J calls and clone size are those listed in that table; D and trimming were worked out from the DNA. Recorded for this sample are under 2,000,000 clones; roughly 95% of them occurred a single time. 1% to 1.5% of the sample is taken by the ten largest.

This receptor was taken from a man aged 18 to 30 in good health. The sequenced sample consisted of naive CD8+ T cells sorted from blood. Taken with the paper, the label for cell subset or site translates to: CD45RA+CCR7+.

The nucleotides read TGTGCCAGCAGTCCCACAGGGGCGGGAGGCTACACCTTC. Its protein is CASSPTGAGGYTF. The V and J segments used are TRBV27 and TRBJ1-2, and 7 junctional nucleotides match TRBD1. Including the terminal cysteine and phenylalanine, the CDR3 comprises 13 residues. Kept here is only the CDR3 DNA, which spans 39 bases and is read in frame from base 1. CDR1 and CDR2 were assigned from the germline V gene (reference sequence) as MNHEY and SMNVEV. Here V drops 5 bases and J drops 8 bases, and the junction holds 8 bases not matched to any gene.